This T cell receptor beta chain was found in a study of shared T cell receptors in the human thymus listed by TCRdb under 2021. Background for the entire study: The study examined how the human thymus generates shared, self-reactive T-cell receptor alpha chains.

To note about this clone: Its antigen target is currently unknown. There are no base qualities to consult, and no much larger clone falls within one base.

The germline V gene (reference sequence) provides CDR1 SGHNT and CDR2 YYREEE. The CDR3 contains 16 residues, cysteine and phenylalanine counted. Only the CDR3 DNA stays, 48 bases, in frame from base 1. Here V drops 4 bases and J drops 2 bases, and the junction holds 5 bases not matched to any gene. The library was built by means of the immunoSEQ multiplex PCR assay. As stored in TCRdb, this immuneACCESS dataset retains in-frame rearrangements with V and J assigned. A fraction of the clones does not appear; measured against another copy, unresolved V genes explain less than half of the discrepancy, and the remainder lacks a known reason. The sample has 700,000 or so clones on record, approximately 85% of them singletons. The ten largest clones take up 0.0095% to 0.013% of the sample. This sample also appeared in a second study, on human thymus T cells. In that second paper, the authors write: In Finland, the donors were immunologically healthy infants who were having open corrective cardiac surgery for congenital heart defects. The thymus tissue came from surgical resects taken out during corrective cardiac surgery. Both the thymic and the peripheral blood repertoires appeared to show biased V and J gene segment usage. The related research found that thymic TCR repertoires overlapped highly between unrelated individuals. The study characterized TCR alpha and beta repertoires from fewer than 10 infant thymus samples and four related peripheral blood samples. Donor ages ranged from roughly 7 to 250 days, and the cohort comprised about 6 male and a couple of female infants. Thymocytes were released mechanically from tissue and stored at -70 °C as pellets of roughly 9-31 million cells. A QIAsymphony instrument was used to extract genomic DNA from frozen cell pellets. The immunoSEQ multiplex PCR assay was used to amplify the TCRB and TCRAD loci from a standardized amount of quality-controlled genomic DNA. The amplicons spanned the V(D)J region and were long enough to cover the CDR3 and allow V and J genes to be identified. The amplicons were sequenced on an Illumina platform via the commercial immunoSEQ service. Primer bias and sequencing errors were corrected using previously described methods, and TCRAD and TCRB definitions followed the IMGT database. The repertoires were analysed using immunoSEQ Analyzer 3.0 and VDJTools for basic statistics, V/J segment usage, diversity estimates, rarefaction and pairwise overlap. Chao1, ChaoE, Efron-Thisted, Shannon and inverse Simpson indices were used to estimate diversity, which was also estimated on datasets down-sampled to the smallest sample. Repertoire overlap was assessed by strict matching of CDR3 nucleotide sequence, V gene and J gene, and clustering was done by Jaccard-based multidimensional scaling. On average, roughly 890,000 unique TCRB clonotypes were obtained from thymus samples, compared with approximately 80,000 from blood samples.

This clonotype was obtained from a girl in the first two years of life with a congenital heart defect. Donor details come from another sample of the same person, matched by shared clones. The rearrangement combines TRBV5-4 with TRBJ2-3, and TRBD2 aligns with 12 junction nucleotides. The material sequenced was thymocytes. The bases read TGTGCCAGCAGCCGTCTAGCGGGGGGGACCACAGATACGCAGTATTTT. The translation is CASSRLAGGTTDTQYF.